The present T cell receptor (beta chain) was sequenced within a study of cytomegalovirus exposure and HLA in healthy donors. On the study more broadly: Some 200 million T cells yielded 90 million to 130 million unique TCR beta sequences, as an earlier analysis found. Overall study findings and caveats: TCR beta V- and J-gene trimming was later associated with a missense DCLRE1C variant. The study put 160 or so TCR beta chains on its list as cytomegalovirus-associated. Researchers reported from a later analysis that most CMV-associated TCR beta chains appeared HLA-restricted.

To note about this clone: Its specificity is unknown.

Trimming at V came to 7 bases and at J to 2 bases, leaving 5 bases not matched to a gene. Germline assignment: CDR1 SGDLS and CDR2 YYNGEE. The CDR3 has 13 residues. It was with 60 Vbeta and 13 Jbeta primers that the PCR ran. TCRdb's copy holds only in-frame clones and misses some; the assay was immunoSEQ multiplex PCR. The sample table includes roughly 80,000 clones. The TCR sequence derives from a man in his fifties in good health and CMV-seronegative. This chain connects TRBV9 to TRBJ2-7; 8 nucleotides agree with TRBD2. The sequenced material came from PBMCs. The CDR3 sequence: CASAGGGAYEQYF. CDR3 nucleotides: TGTGCCAGCGCGGGGGGCGGAGCCTACGAGCAGTACTTC. The whole variable domain, filled in from reference TRBV9 and TRBJ2-7, reads DSGVTQTPKHLITATGQRVTLRCSPRSGDLSVYWYQQSLDQGLQFLIQYYNGEERAKGNILERFSAQQFPDLHSELNLSSLELGDSALYFCASAGGGAYEQYFGPGTRLTVT.